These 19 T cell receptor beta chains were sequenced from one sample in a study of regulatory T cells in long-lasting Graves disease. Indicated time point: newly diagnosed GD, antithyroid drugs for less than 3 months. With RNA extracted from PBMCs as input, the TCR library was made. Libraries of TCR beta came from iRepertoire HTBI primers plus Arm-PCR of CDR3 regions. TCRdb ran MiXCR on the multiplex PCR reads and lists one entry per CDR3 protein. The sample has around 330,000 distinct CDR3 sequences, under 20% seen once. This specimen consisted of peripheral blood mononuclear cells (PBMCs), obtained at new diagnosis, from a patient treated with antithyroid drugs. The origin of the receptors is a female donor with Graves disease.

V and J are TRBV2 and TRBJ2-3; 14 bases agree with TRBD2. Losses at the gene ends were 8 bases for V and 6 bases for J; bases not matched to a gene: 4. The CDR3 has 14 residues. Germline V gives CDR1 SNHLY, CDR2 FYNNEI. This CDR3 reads CASPTSGGADTQYF. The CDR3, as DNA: TGTGCCAGCCCGACTAGCGGGGGGGCGGATACGCAGTATTTT. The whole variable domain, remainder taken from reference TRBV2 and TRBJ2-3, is EPEVTQTPSHQVTQMGQEVILRCVPISNHLYFYWYRQILGQKVEFLVSFYNNEISEKSEIFDDQFSVERPDGSNFTLKIRSTKLEDSAMYFCASPTSGGADTQYFGPGTRLTVL.

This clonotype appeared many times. CDR3 loop: CASSLLSGTGELFF. The CDR3 coding sequence is TGTGCCAGCAGTTTACTTTCGGGTACCGGGGAGCTGTTTTTT. The chain combines TRBV12-3 or TRBV12-4 with TRBJ2-2; no definite D call. This CDR3 is 14 amino acids long. The ends were cut back, 2 bases at V and 5 bases at J, with 9 bases in the middle.

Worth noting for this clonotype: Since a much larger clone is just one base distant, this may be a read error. The CDR3 loop is CASSLALGTNTEAFF. CDR3 sequence (DNA): TGTGCCAGCAGCTTAGCGCTTGGAACGAACACTGAAGCTTTCTTT. The chain links TRBV7-9 to TRBJ1-1; D is unclear. V was clipped by 0 bases and J by 1 base, with 9 bases between them. The length of the CDR3 is 15 residues. Germline values: CDR1 SEHNR, CDR2 FQNEAQ (reference sequence).

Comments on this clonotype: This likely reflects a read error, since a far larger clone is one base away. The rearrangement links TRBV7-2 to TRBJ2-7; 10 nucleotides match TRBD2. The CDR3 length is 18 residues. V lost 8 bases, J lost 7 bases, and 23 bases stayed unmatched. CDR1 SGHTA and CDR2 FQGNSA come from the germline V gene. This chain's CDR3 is CASRGRASGSAGWDEQYF. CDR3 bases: TGTGCCAGCCGGGGGCGGGCTAGCGGGAGTGCGGGTTGGGATGAGCAGTACTTC.

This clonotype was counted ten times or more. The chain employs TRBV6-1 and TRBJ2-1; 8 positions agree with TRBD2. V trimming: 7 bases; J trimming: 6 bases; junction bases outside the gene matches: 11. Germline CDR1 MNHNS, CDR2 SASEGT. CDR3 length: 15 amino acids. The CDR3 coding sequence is TGTGCCAGCATTCCCGACTTAGCGGGAAGCAATGAGCAGTTCTTC. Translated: CASIPDLAGSNEQFF.

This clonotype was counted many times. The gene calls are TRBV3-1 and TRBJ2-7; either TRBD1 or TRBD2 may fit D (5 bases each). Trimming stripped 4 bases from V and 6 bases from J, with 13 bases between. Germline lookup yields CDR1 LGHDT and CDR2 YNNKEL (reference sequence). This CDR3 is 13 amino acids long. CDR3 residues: CASSRRSGSEQYF. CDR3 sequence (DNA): TGTGCCAGCAGCCGACGTTCAGGGAGCGAGCAGTACTTC.

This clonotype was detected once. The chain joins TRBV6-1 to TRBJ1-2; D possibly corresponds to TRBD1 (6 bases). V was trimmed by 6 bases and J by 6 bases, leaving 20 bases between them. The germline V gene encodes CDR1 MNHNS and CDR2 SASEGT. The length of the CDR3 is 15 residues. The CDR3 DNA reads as TGTGCCAGCAGGATCGGGTCTGCAGGGGTGGATGGCTACACCTTC. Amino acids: CASRIGSAGVDGYTF.

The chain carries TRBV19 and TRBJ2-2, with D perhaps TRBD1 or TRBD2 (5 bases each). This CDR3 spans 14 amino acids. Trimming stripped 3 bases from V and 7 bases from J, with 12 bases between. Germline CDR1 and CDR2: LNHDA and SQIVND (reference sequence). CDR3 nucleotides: TGTGCCAGTAGTATCGGGGCGCGCATCGGGGAGCTGTTTTTT. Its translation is CASSIGARIGELFF. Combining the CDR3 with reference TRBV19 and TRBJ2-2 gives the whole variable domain DGGITQSPKYLFRKEGQNVTLSCEQNLNHDAMYWYRQDPGQGLRLIYYSQIVNDFQKGDIAEGYSVSREKKESFPLTVTSAQKNPTAFYLCASSIGARIGELFFGEGSRLTVL.

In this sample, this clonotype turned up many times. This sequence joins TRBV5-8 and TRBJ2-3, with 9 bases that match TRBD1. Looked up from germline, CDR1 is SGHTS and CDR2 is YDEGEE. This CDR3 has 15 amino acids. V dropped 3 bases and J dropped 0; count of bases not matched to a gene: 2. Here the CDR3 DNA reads TGTGCCAGCAGCTGGACAGGGGCAAGCACAGATACGCAGTATTTT. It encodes CASSWTGASTDTQYF. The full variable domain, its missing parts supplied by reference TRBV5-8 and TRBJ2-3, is EAGVTQSPTHLIKTRGQQATLRCSPISGHTSVYWYQQALGLGLQFLLWYDEGEERNRGNFPPRFSGRQFPNYSSELNVNALELEDSALYLCASSWTGASTDTQYFGPGTRLTVL.

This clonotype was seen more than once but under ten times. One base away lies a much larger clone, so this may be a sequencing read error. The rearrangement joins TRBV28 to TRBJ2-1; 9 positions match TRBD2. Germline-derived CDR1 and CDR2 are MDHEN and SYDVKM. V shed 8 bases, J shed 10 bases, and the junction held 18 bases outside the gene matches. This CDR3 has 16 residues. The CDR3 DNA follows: TGTGCCAGCGGTTCTTTAGCGGGAGATTACGCCGGGGAGCAGTTCTTC. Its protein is CASGSLAGDYAGEQFF.

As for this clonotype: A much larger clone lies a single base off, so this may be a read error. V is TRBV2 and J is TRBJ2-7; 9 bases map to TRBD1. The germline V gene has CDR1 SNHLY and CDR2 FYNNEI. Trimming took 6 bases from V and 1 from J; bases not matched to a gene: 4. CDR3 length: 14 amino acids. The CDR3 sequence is CASSGTGKSYEQYF. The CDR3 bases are TGTGCCAGCAGCGGGACAGGGAAATCCTACGAGCAGTACTTC.

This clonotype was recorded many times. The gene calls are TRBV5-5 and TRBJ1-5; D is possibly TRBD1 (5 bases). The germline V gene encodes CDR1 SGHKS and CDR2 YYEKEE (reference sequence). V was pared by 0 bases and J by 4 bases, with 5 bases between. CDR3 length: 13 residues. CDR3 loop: CASSLGQNQPQHF. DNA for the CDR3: TGTGCCAGCAGCTTGGGACAGAATCAGCCCCAGCATTTT.

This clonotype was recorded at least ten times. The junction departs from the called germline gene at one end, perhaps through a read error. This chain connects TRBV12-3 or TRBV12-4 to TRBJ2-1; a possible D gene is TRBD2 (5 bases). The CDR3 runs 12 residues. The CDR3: CASSGPYNEQFF. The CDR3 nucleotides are TGCGCCAGCAGCGGTCCCTACAATGAGCAGTTCTTC.

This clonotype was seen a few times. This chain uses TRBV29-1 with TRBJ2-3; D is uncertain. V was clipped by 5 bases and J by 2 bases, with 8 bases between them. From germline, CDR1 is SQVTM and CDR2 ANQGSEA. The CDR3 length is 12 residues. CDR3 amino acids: CSVTQNTDTQYF. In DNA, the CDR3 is TGCAGCGTTACACAGAACACAGATACGCAGTATTTT.

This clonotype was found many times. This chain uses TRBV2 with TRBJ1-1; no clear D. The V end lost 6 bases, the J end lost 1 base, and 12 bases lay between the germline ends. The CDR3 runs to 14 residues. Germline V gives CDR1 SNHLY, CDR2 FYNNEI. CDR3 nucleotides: TGTGCCAGCAGCGTGGCCAAAGCGAACACTGAAGCTTTCTTT. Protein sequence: CASSVAKANTEAFF.

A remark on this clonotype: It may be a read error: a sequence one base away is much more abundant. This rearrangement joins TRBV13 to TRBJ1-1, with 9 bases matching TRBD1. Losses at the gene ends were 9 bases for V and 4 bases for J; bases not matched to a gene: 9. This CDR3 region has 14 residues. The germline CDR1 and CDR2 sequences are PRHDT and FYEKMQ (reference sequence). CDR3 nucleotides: TGTGCCAGTCACGAACAGGGGGCAGCCACTGAAGCTTTCTTT. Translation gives CASHEQGAATEAFF.

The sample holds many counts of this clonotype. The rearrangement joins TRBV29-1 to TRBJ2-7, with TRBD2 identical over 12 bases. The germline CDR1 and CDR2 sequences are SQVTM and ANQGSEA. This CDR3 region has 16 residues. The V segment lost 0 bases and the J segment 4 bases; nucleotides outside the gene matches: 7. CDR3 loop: CSVEDQTSGRYYEQYF. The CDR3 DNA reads TGCAGCGTTGAAGATCAAACTAGCGGGAGGTATTACGAGCAGTACTTC.

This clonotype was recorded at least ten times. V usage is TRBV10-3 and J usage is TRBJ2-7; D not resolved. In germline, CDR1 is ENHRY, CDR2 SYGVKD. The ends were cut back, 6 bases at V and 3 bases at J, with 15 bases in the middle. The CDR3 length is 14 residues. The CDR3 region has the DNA TGTGCCATCAGCCGCGGTCCGGACGGCTACGAGCAGTACTTC. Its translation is CAISRGPDGYEQYF.

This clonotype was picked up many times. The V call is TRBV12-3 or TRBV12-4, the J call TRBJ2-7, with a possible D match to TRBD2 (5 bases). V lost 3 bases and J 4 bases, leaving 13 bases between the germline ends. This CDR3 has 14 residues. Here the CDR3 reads CASSFSSSTYEQYF. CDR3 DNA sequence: TGTGCCAGCAGTTTCTCCTCTAGCACTTACGAGCAGTACTTC.